These 11 T cell receptor beta chains were all obtained from the same sample, sequenced in a study of human T cells and chemical hapten exposure. TCRdb fed the RACE reads into MiXCR, producing one record per CDR3 protein. The table has 85,000 to 90,000 distinct CDR3 sequences, 9.6% seen once; the top ten hold approximately 3.8%. Time point denoted: pre-sensitization, week 0. Specified treatment: therapeutic diphenylcyclopropenone sensitization with weekly scalp DPC. This specimen consisted of whole blood, obtained in connection with sensitization to the hapten diphenylcyclopropenone (DPC). Receptor source: a woman in her thirties or forties with alopecia areata. Some clones in this sample may be carry-over from other donors' samples.

This clonotype was seen only a few times. The chain links TRBV5-4 to TRBJ2-2; D unresolved. The CDR3 runs to 13 residues. CDR1 and CDR2 (germline): SGHNT, YYREEE (reference sequence). V lost 9 bases to trimming and J lost 1 base, with 10 bases between them. The CDR3 region has the DNA TGTGCCACCCCTGACTTGAACACCGGGGAGCTGTTTTTT. As protein: CATPDLNTGELFF.

This clonotype has only one observation. This chain links TRBV19 with TRBJ1-4; 8 bases align to TRBD1. J lost 3 bases, V lost 5 bases, and 5 bases had no gene match. Germline values: CDR1 LNHDA, CDR2 SQIVND (reference sequence). CDR3 length equals 15 residues. The CDR3 loop is CASSSGQGPNEKLFF. The DNA for the CDR3 is TGTGCCAGTAGTTCCGGACAGGGACCTAATGAAAAACTGTTTTTT.

In its sample, this clonotype was seen a few times. The chain links TRBV28 to TRBJ2-7; tentatively, D is TRBD1 (6 bases). This CDR3 is 15 amino acids long. Germline V gene lookup returns CDR1 MDHEN and CDR2 SYDVKM. V shed 7 bases and J shed 8 bases, with 24 bases lying between them. The CDR3 region is CASIKVGTTISQQYF. The CDR3 DNA reads as TGTGCCAGCATCAAGGTGGGGACAACTATCTCTCAGCAGTACTTC.

This clonotype was observed many times. The chain is built from TRBV3-1 and TRBJ2-1; D is undetermined. The CDR3 sequence is 16 residues long. Germline CDR1 is LGHDT and CDR2 is YNNKEL (reference sequence). Trimming left V 0 bases short and J 0 bases short, with 9 bases between. The CDR3: CASSQDGLSSYNEQFF. The CDR3 DNA follows: TGTGCCAGCAGCCAAGATGGGCTCAGCTCCTACAATGAGCAGTTCTTC.

This clonotype was seen ten or more times. This CDR3 is CASSPITSGVHEQYF. The CDR3, as DNA: TGTGCCAGCTCACCAATAACTAGCGGGGTCCACGAGCAGTACTTC. The chain is built from TRBV18 and TRBJ2-7, with 10 bases lining up with TRBD2. Germline CDR1 and CDR2: KGHSH and LQKENI. The V gene end was trimmed by 2 bases and the J gene end by 5 bases; junction bases not matched to a gene: 6. This CDR3 region has 15 residues.

The rearrangement links TRBV20-1 to TRBJ1-4; D remains unclear. The CDR3 totals 12 residues. Trimming took off 2 bases at V and 7 bases at J, with 8 bases between the two ends. CDR1 and CDR2 from the germline V gene are DFQATT and SNEGSKA (reference sequence). This CDR3 reads CSARRTAEKLFF. CDR3 in DNA: TGCAGTGCTAGACGAACAGCTGAAAAACTGTTTTTT.

This clonotype has a handful of counts. The genes are TRBV6-5 and TRBJ2-7; TRBD2 aligns across 8 bases. The CDR3 has 16 amino acids. The ends lost 3 bases at V and 2 bases at J; junction bases unmatched: 9. Germline V gives CDR1 MNHEY, CDR2 SVGAGI. The CDR3 bases are TGTGCCAGCAGTTATGCCGAAGCGGGGGTTCCCTACGAGCAGTACTTC. Its translation: CASSYAEAGVPYEQYF.

This clonotype came up a few times. J is TRBJ2-5 and V is TRBV5-4; D is unclear. Trimming cost V 4 bases and J 3 bases, with 13 bases left between them. The CDR3 has 14 residues. Germline assignment: CDR1 SGHNT and CDR2 YYREEE (reference sequence). The DNA of the CDR3 is TGTGCCAGCAGCCTTTGGGCCTCCGAAGAGACCCAGTACTTC. Protein sequence: CASSLWASEETQYF.

At least ten counts were recorded for this clonotype. The chain uses TRBV29-1 and TRBJ1-6, with D unclear. The CDR3 extends over 13 amino acids. Trimming pared 6 bases from V and 7 bases from J, leaving 13 bases between. Per germline, CDR1 SQVTM and CDR2 ANQGSEA. The CDR3 loop reads CSVTLRKNSPLHF. The CDR3 bases are TGCAGCGTGACGCTCAGGAAAAATTCACCCCTCCACTTT.

This clonotype was observed a handful of times. The chain has TRBV29-1 and TRBJ2-7; TRBD1 matches at 9 bases. CDR3 size: 12 residues. After removal of 7 bases from V and 2 bases from J, the junction contained 3 bases not matched to a gene. Germline V CDR1 and CDR2: SQVTM, ANQGSEA. CDR3 sequence reads: CSATGGAYEQYF. The CDR3 nucleotides are TGCAGCGCGACAGGGGGGGCCTACGAGCAGTACTTC.

As DNA, the CDR3 is TGTGCCAGCAGCTACGTTTTACTGCAGGATGGCTACACCTTC. Encoded protein: CASSYVLLQDGYTF. The gene calls are TRBV6-2 or TRBV6-3 and TRBJ1-2; D remains unclear. Trimming pared 6 bases from V and 6 bases from J, leaving 17 bases between. CDR3 length: 14 residues. Germline CDR1 is MNHEY and CDR2 is SVGEGT.